This TCR beta chain was observed in a study of blood T cell repertoires in COVID-19. For the study at large: The United States, Italy and Spain provided the acute and convalescent COVID-19 samples.

The table came from immunoSEQ multiplex PCR; TCRdb's copy has only in-frame clones and leaves some out. The sample holds some 180,000 clones, approximately 85% seen once. The V gene's germline CDR1 is MNHNS and CDR2 SASEGT. The CDR3 loop spans 13 amino acids. The chain couples TRBV6-1 to TRBJ2-7; D might be TRBD1 (6 bases). The source material was peripheral blood. The sequence came from a woman aged 55-69 years with acute or convalescent COVID-19. CDR3 in DNA: TGTGCCAGCAGGGAAGGGGGACACTACGAGCAGTACGTC. This sequence encodes CASREGGHYEQYV.